The clone carrying this T cell receptor (beta chain) has just a few counts. CDR3 length equals 14 residues. Germline V lookup: CDR1 SGHDN, CDR2 FVKESK. Trimming shortened V by 5 bases and J by 1 base, and 10 bases separated the two germline ends. The sample originates from a study of shared clonotypes between healthy human individuals. Overall study context: A few men and a couple of women, aged 18 to 49, were donors.

Generated by immunoSEQ multiplex PCR, the TCRdb table keeps only in-frame clones and is missing some. The sample lists 1 million to 1.3 million clones, 70% to 80% occurring once. This rearrangement joins TRBV14 to TRBJ2-3; the D is unclear. This TCR came from a young man in good health. Some clones in this sample may be carry-over from other donors' samples. Sequencing was carried out using memory CD4+ T cells from PBMCs. Subset reported: CD45RA-negative fraction. CDR3 sequence: CASSSLLGTDTQYF. The CDR3 DNA reads TGTGCCAGCAGCTCCTTACTTGGCACAGATACGCAGTATTTT.